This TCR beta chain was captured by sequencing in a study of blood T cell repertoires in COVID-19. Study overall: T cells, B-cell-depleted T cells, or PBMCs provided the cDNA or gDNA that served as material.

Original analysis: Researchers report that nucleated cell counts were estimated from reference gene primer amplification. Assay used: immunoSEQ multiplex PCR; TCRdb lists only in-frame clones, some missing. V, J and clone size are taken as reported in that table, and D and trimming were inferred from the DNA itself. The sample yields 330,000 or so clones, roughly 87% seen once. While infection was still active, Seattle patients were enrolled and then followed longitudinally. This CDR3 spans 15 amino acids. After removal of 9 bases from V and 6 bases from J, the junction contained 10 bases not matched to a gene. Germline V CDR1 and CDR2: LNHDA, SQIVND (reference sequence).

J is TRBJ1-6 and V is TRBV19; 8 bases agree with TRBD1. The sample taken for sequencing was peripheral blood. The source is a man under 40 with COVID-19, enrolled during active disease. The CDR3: CASDIRGRGNSPLHF. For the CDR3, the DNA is TGTGCCAGCGATATCAGGGGGCGCGGTAATTCACCCCTCCACTTT.